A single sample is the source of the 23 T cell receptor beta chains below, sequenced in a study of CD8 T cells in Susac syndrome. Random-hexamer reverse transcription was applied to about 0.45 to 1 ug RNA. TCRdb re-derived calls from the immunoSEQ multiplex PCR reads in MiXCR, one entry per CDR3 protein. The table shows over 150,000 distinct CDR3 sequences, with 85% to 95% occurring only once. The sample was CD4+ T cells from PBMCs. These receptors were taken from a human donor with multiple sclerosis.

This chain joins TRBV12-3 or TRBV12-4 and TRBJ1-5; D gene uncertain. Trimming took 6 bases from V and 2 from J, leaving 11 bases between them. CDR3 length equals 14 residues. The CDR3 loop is CASRPEVGNQPQHF. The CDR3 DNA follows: TGTGCCAGCAGGCCGGAAGTAGGCAATCAGCCCCAGCATTTT.

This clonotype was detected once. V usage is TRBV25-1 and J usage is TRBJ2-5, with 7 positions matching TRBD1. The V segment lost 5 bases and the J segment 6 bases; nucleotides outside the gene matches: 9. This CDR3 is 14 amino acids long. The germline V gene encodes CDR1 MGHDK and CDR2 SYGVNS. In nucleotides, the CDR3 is TGTGCCAGCAGTTTACGGGACAGAGGTCAGACCCAGTACTTC. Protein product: CASSLRDRGQTQYF.

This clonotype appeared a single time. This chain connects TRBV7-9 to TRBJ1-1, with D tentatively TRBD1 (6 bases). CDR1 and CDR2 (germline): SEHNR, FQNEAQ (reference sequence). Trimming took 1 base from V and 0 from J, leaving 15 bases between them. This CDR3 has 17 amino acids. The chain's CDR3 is CASSLGSGHTLNTEAFF. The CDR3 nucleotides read TGTGCCAGCAGCTTAGGCTCGGGACACACGCTGAACACTGAAGCTTTCTTT.

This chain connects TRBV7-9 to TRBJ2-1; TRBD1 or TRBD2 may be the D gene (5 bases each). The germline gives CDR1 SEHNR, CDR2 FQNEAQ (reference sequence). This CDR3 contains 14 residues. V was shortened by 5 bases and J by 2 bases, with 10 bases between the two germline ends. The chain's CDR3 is CASSQSGPYNEQFF. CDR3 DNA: TGTGCCAGCAGCCAGTCGGGGCCCTACAATGAGCAGTTCTTC.

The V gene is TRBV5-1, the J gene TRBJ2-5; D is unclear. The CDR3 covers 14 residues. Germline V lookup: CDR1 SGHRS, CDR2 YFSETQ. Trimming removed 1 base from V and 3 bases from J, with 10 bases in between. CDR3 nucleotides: TGCGCCAGCAGCTTGCAACCATCGGAAGAGACCCAGTACTTC. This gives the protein CASSLQPSEETQYF.

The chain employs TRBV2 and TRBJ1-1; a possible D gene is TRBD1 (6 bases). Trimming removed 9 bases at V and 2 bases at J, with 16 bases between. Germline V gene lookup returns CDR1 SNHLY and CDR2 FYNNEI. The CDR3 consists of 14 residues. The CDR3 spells CARSYREGNTEAFF. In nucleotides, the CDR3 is TGTGCCAGGTCATACAGGGAGGGTAACACTGAAGCTTTCTTT.

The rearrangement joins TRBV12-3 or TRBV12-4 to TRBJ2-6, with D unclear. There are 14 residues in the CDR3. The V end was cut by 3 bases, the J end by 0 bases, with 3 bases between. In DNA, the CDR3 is TGTGCCAGCAGTTTGGTCTCTGGGGCCAACGTCCTGACTTTC. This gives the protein CASSLVSGANVLTF.

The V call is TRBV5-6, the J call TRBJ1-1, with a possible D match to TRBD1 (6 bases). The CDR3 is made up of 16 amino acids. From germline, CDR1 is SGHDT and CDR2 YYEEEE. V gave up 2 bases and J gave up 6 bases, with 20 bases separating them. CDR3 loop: CASSFLGGQIISEAFF. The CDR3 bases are TGTGCCAGCAGCTTCCTTGGAGGACAGATCATCTCTGAAGCTTTCTTT.

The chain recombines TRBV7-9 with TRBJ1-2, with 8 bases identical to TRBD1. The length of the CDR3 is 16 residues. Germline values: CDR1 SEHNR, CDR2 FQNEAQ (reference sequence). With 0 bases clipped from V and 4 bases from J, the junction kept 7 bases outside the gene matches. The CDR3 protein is CASSLAQGQGGYGYTF. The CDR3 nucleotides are TGTGCCAGCAGCTTAGCTCAAGGACAGGGAGGCTATGGCTACACCTTC.

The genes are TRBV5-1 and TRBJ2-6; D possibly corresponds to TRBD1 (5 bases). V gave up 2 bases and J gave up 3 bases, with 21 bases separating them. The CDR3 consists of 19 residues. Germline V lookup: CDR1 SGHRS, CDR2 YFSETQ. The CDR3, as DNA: TGCGCCAGCAGCTTTCGGTCAGAATGGGGCTATGGTGGGGCCAACGTCCTGACTTTC. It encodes CASSFRSEWGYGGANVLTF.

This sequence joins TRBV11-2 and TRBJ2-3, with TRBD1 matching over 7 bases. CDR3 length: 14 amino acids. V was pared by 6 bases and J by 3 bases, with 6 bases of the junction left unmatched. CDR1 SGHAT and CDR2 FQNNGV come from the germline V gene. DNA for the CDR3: TGTGCCAGCAGTTTTACCAGGGGGACAGATACGCAGTATTTT. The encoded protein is CASSFTRGTDTQYF.

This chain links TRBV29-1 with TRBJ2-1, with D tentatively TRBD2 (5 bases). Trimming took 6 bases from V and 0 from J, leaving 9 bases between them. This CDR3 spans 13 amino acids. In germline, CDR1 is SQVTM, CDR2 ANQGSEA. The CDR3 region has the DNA TGCAGCGTACGGACTGGCTCCTACAATGAGCAGTTCTTC. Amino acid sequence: CSVRTGSYNEQFF.

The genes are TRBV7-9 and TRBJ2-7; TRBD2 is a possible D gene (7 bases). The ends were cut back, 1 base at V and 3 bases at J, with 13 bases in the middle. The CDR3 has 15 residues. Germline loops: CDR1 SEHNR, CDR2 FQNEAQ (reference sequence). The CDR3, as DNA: TGTGCCAGCAGCTTAGGAGGACTAGGGGGCTACGAGCAGTACTTC. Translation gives CASSLGGLGGYEQYF.

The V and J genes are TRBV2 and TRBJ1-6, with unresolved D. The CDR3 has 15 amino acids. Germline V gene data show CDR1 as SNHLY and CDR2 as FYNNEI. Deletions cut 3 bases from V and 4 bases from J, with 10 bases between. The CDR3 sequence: CASSETETYNSPLHF. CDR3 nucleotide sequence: TGTGCCAGCAGTGAGACGGAGACTTATAATTCACCCCTCCACTTT.

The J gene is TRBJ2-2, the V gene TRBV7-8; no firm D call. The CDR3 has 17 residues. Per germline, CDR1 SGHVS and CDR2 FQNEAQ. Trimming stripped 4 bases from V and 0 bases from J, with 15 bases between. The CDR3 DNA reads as TGTGCCAGCAGCTCCGCCGCGAGAGCCCCGAACACCGGGGAGCTGTTTTTT. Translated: CASSSAARAPNTGELFF.

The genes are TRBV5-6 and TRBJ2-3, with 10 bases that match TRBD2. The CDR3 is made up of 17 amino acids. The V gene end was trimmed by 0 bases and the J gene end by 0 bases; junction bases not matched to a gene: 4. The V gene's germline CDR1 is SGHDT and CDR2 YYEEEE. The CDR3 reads CASSLEASGGSTDTQYF. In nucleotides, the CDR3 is TGTGCCAGCAGCTTGGAGGCTAGCGGGGGTAGCACAGATACGCAGTATTTT.

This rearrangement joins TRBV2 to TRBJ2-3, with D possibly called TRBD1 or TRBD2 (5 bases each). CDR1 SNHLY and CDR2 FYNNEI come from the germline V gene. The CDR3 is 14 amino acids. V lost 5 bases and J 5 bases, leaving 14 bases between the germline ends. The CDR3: CASSNGFGGDTQYF. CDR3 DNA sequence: TGTGCCAGCAGTAACGGCTTTGGGGGAGATACGCAGTATTTT.

CDR3 sequence reads: CSARATVSTDTQYF. CDR3 nucleotide sequence: TGCAGTGCTAGAGCGACCGTCAGCACAGATACGCAGTATTTT. V is TRBV20-1 and J is TRBJ2-3; D remains ambiguous. CDR1 is DFQATT and CDR2 is SNEGSKA in the germline V gene (reference sequence). Trimming left V 1 base short and J 0 bases short, with 8 bases between. There are 14 residues in the CDR3.

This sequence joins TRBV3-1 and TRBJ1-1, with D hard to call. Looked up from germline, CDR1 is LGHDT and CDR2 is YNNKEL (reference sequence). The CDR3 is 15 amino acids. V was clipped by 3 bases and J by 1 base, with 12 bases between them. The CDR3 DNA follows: TGTGCCAGCAGCCATGCCATTAGTGGGAACACTGAAGCTTTCTTT. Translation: CASSHAISGNTEAFF.

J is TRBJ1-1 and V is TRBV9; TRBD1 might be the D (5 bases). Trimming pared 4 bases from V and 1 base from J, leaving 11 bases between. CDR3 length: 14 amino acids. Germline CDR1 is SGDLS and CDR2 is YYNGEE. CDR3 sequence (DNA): TGTGCCAGCAGCCCACAGGTCGCGAACACTGAAGCTTTCTTT. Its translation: CASSPQVANTEAFF.

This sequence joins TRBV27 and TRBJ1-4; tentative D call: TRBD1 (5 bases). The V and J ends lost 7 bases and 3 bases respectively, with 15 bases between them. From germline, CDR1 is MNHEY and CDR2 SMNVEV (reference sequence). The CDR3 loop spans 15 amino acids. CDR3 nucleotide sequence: TGTGCCAGCAAAAGCCGGGGGGAGGCTAATGAAAAACTGTTTTTT. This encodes CASKSRGEANEKLFF.

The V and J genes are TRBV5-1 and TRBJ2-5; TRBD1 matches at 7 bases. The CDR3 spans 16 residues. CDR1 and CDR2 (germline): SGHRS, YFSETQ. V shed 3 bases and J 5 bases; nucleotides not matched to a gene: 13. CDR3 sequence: CASSSTGTEERETQYF. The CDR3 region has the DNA TGCGCCAGCAGCTCAACTGGGACAGAGGAGCGGGAGACCCAGTACTTC.

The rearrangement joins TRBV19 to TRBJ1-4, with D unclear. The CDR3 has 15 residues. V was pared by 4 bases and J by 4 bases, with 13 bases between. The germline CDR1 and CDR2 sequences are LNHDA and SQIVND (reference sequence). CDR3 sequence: CASSTSRTGNEKLFF. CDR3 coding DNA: TGTGCCAGTAGTACCTCCAGGACGGGTAATGAAAAACTGTTTTTT.